This TCR beta chain was retrieved from a study of regulatory T cells in long-lasting Graves disease. CDR3 length: 14 amino acids. Germline CDR1 SNHLY, CDR2 FYNNEI. The trim removed 5 bases at V and 9 bases at J, leaving 9 bases unmatched. In this sample, this clonotype turned up many times. Time point in this sample: newly diagnosed GD, antithyroid drugs for less than 3 months. The TCR library was prepared using RNA isolated from PBMCs. HTBI primers from iRepertoire and Arm-PCR of CDR3 regions yielded the TCR beta libraries. TCRdb reprocessed the multiplex PCR reads via MiXCR and lists one record per CDR3 protein. Among hundreds of thousands of distinct CDR3 sequences listed, roughly 14% were seen once. This sample also belongs to another study, concerning T cells in Graves' hyperthyroidism and ophthalmopathy.

This material consisted of peripheral blood mononuclear cells (PBMCs), taken at new diagnosis, from a patient treated with antithyroid drugs. The sequence was collected from a man aged 25-40 years with Graves disease. The genes are TRBV2 and TRBJ1-5, with TRBD1 identical over 8 bases. CDR3 region: CASSSDRDVGPQHF. CDR3 nucleotide sequence: TGTGCCAGCAGTTCGGACAGGGACGTGGGGCCCCAGCATTTT.